The sequence of this T cell receptor beta chain was determined in a study of blood T cell repertoires in COVID-19. Original processing notes: Amplification of reference gene primers provided the estimated nucleated cell counts. Generated by immunoSEQ multiplex PCR, the TCRdb table keeps only in-frame clones and is missing some. Clone size and V and J calls were adopted from that table, with D and trimming inferred from the DNA. The sample includes around 400,000 clones, around 87% seen only once; the top ten take under 3%. The CDR3 contains 14 residues. Trimming removed 3 bases from V and 2 bases from J; junction bases left unmatched: 3. The germline V gene has CDR1 KGHSH and CDR2 LQKENI.

Sample: peripheral blood. The sequence derives from a woman aged 55-69 years with COVID-19, enrolled during active disease. The chain has TRBV18 and TRBJ1-1, with TRBD1 matching over 7 bases. CDR3 in DNA: TGTGCCAGCTCACCGGGACAGCAAAACACTGAAGCTTTCTTT. The encoded protein is CASSPGQQNTEAFF.